The following is a T cell receptor (beta chain) sequence with its context. Its antigen is unknown. This entry comes from a study of cytomegalovirus exposure and HLA in healthy donors. General study results and limits: Most subjects' HLA-A and HLA-B alleles were reportedly predicted from TCR beta sequences. The authors later linked a missense DCLRE1C variant to TCR beta V- and J-gene trimming.

Trimming removed 0 bases from V and 3 bases from J, with 11 bases in between. The CDR3 totals 15 residues. Per the germline V gene, CDR1 is MGHRA and CDR2 is YSYEKL. PCR employed 60 Vbeta and 13 Jbeta primers. Method: immunoSEQ multiplex PCR; TCRdb's copy keeps in-frame clones and lacks some. The sample lists some 87,000 clones, around 80% occurring once. The sequence derives from a young man in good health and CMV-seronegative. The rearrangement joins TRBV4-1 to TRBJ1-1, with D perhaps TRBD1 (5 bases). What was sequenced was PBMCs. The CDR3 DNA follows: TGCGCCAGCAGCCAAGACAGGGCCAGGCACACTGAAGCTTTCTTT. This codes for CASSQDRARHTEAFF.